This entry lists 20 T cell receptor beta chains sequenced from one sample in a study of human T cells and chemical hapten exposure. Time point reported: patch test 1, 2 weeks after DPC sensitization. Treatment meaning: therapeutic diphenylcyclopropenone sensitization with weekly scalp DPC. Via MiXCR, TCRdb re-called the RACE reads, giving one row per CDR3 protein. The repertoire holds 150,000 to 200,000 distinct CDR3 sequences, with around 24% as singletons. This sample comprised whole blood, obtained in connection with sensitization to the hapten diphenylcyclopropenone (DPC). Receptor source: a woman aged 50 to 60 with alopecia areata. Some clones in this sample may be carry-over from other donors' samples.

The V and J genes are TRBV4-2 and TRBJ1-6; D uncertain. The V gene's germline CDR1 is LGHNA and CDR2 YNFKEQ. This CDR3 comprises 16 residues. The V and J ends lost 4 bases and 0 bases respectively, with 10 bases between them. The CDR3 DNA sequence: TGTGCCAGCAGCCCGCTCGCCAGCTCCTATAATTCACCCCTCCACTTT. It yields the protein CASSPLASSYNSPLHF.

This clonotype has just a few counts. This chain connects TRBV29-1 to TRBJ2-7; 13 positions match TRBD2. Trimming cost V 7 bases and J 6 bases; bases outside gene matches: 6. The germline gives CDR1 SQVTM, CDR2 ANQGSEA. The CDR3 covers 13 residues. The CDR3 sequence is CSGKLAGGSEQYF. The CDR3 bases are TGCAGCGGGAAACTAGCGGGAGGGAGCGAGCAGTACTTC.

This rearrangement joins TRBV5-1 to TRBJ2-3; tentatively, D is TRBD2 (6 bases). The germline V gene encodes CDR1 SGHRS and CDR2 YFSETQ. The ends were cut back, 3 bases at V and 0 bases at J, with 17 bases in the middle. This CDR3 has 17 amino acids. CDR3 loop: CASSSRTGRPSTDTQYF. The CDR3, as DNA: TGCGCCAGCAGCTCCCGGACGGGGAGGCCTAGCACAGATACGCAGTATTTT.

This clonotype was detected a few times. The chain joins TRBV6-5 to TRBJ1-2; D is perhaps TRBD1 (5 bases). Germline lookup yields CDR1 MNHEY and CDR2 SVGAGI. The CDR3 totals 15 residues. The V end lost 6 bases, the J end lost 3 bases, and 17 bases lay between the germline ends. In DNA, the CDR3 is TGTGCCAGCAGCCTGGGGAGGGGCCACTACTATGGCTACACCTTC. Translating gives CASSLGRGHYYGYTF.

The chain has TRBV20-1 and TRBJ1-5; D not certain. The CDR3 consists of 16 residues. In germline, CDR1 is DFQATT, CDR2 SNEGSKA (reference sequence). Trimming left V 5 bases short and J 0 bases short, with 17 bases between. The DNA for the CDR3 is TGCAGTGCTGGGGAAGACCCACTCTATAGCAATCAGCCCCAGCATTTT. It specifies CSAGEDPLYSNQPQHF.

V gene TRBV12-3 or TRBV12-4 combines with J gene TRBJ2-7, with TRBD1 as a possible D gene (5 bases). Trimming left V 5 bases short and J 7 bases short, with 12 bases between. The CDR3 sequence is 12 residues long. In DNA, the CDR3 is TGTGCCAGCAGTGGGATTGCAGGGGAGCAGTACTTC. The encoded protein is CASSGIAGEQYF.

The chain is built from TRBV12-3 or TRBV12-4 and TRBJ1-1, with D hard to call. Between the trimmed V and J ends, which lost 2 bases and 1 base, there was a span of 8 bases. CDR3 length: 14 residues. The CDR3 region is CASSLMAGNTEAFF. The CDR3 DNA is TGTGCCAGCAGTTTAATGGCCGGGAACACTGAAGCTTTCTTT.

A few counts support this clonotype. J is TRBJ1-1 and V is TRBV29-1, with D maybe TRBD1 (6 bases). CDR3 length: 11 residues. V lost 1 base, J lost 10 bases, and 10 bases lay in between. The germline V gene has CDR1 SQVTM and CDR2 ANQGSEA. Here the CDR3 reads CSVEAGGPAFF. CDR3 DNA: TGCAGCGTTGAAGCGGGGGGCCCAGCTTTCTTT.

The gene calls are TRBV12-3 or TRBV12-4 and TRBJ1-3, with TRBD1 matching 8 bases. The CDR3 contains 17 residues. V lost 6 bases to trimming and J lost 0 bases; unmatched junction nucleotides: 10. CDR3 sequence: CASRPWQGAISGNTIYF. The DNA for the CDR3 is TGTGCCAGCAGGCCATGGCAGGGGGCTATCTCTGGAAACACCATATATTTT.

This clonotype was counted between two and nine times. The CDR3 coding sequence is TGTGCCAGCAGCTTCAGGGGAGGCACTGAAGCTTTCTTT. Translation: CASSFRGGTEAFF. The genes are TRBV11-2 and TRBJ1-1; the D gene is possibly TRBD1 (6 bases). From germline, CDR1 is SGHAT and CDR2 FQNNGV. The CDR3 totals 13 residues. Trimming pared 3 bases from V and 4 bases from J, leaving 9 bases between.

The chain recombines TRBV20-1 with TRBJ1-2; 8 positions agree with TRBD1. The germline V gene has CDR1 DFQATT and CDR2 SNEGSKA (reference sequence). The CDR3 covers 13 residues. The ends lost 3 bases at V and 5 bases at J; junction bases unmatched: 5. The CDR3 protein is CSASQGAHYGYTF. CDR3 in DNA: TGCAGTGCTAGTCAGGGGGCGCATTATGGCTACACCTTC.

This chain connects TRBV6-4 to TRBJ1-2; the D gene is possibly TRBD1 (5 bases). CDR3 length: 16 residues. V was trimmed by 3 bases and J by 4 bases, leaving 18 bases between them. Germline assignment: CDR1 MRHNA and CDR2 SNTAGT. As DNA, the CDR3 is TGTGCCAGCAGTGAATTGGGGGGGTCTTTCGCCTATGGCTACACCTTC. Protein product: CASSELGGSFAYGYTF.

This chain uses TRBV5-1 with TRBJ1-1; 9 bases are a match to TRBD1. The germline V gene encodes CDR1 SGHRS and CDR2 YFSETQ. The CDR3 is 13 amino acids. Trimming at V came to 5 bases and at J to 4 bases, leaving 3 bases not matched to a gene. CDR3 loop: CASSAQGATEAFF. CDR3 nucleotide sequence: TGCGCCAGCAGTGCACAGGGGGCCACTGAAGCTTTCTTT.

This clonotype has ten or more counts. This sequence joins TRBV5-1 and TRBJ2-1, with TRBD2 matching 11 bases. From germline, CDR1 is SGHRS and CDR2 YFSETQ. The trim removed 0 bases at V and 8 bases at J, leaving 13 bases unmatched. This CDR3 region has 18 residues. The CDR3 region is CASSLAGLAGGGFDEQFF. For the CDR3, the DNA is TGCGCCAGCAGCTTGGCCGGGCTAGCGGGAGGAGGTTTCGATGAGCAGTTCTTC. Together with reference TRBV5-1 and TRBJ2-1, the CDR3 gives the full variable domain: KAGVTQTPRYLIKTRGQQVTLSCSPISGHRSVSWYQQTPGQGLQFLFEYFSETQRNKGNFPGRFSGRQFSNSRSEMNVSTLELGDSALYLCASSLAGLAGGGFDEQFFGPGTRLTVL.

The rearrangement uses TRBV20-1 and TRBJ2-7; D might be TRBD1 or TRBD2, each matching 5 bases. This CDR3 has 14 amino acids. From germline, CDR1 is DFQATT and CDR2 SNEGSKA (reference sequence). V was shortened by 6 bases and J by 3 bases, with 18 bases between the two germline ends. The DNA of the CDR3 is TGCAGTGCGACGACGAGGGGTCGGGGCTACGAGCAGTACTTC. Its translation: CSATTRGRGYEQYF.

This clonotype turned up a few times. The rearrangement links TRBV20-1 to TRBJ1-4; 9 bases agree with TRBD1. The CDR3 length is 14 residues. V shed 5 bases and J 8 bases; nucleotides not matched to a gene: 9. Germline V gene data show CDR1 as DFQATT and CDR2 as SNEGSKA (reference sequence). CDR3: CSAHRTGVGEKLFF. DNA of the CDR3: TGCAGTGCTCACCGGACAGGGGTTGGGGAAAAACTGTTTTTT.

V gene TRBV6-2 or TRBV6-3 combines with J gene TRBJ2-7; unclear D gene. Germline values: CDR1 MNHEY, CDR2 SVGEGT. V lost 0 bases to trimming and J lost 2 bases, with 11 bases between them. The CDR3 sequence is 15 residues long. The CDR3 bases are TGTGCCAGCAGTTACTCCGGCACCGCTACCTACGAGCAGTACTTC. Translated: CASSYSGTATYEQYF.

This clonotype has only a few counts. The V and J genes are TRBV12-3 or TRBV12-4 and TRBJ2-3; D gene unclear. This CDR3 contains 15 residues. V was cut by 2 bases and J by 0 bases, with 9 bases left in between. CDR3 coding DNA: TGTGCCAGCAGTTTATGGGTAACCAGCACAGATACGCAGTATTTT. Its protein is CASSLWVTSTDTQYF.

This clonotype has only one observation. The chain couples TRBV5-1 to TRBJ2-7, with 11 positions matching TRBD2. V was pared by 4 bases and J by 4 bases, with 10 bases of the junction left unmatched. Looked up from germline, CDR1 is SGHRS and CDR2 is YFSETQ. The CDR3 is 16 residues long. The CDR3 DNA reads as TGCGCCAGCAGCGTTTACCTAGCGGGAGGAATTTACGAGCAGTACTTC. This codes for CASSVYLAGGIYEQYF.

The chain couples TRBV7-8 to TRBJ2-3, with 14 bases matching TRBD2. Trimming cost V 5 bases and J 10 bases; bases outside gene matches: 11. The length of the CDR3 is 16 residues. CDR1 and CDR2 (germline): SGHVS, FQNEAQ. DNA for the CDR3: TGTGCCAGCAGCCCAACGGGACTAGCGGGAGAGGAGGCGCAGTATTTT. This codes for CASSPTGLAGEEAQYF.